These 9 T cell receptor beta chains share one sample of origin, sequenced in a study of radiation and T cells in renal cell carcinoma. Sequenced by immunoSEQ multiplex PCR; TCRdb stores in-frame clones only, minus some. The sample consists of about 140,000 clones, around four fifths of them appearing once. Time point reported: baseline pretreatment blood. This sample's treatment: 15 Gy SBRT to primary tumor, nephrectomy 4 weeks later. Sample: blood, taken from a patient whose treatment included radiotherapy and nephrectomy. The source is a woman aged 45-59 years with renal cell carcinoma.

V is TRBV4-2 and J is TRBJ2-3, with TRBD2 identical over 9 bases. The CDR3 runs to 17 residues. V lost 0 bases to trimming and J lost 2 bases; unmatched junction nucleotides: 6. Per germline, CDR1 LGHNA and CDR2 YNFKEQ. CDR3 sequence (DNA): TGTGCCAGCAGCCAAGATTCCGCGGGAGGGCCCACAGATACGCAGTATTTT. Its translation is CASSQDSAGGPTDTQYF.

CDR3 nucleotides: TGTGCCAGCAGGGTGGGGACAGGGAACTATGGCTACACCTTC. As protein: CASRVGTGNYGYTF. V gene TRBV7-9 combines with J gene TRBJ1-2; 9 bases agree with TRBD1. The junction had 4 bases not matched to a gene; V was cut back by 6 bases and J by 2 bases. Germline assignment: CDR1 SEHNR and CDR2 FQNEAQ (reference sequence). The CDR3 totals 14 residues.

V gene TRBV29-1 combines with J gene TRBJ2-2; D may be TRBD1 (5 bases). CDR3 size: 13 residues. Looked up from germline, CDR1 is SQVTM and CDR2 is ANQGSEA. Trimming cost V 6 bases and J 5 bases, with 13 bases left between them. The CDR3 is CSVRRDSTGELFF. DNA of the CDR3: TGCAGCGTCAGAAGAGACAGTACCGGGGAGCTGTTTTTT.

The rearrangement joins TRBV7-2 to TRBJ2-4; 11 bases match TRBD2. V gave up 5 bases and J gave up 7 bases; unmatched junction bases: 10. This CDR3 spans 16 amino acids. CDR1 and CDR2 from the germline V gene are SGHTA and FQGNSA. DNA for the CDR3: TGTGCCAGCAGCCCGCCCGGACTAGCGGGTTGGAACATTCAGTACTTC. Its translation: CASSPPGLAGWNIQYF.

J is TRBJ2-1 and V is TRBV4-3; no firm D call. Per the germline V gene, CDR1 is LGHNA and CDR2 is YSLEER. Deletions cut 0 bases from V and 7 bases from J, with 7 bases between. This CDR3 has 13 residues. The CDR3 here is CASSQDHRNEQFF. For the CDR3, the DNA is TGCGCCAGCAGCCAAGATCATAGGAATGAGCAGTTCTTC.

The chain links TRBV2 to TRBJ2-7; D call uncertain. Between the trimmed V and J ends, which lost 8 bases and 4 bases, there was a span of 9 bases. Per germline, CDR1 SNHLY and CDR2 FYNNEI. The CDR3 extends over 11 amino acids. The CDR3 DNA reads as TGTGCCAGCTCCTCTGATTACGAGCAGTACTTC. It translates to CASSSDYEQYF.

The V call is TRBV4-1, the J call TRBJ2-1; 7 nucleotides align to TRBD2. The germline CDR1 and CDR2 sequences are MGHRA and YSYEKL. V gave up 2 bases and J gave up 0 bases; unmatched junction bases: 16. The CDR3 runs to 20 residues. The CDR3 sequence: CASSQSGGGSSTSSYNEQFF. CDR3 DNA sequence: TGCGCCAGCAGCCAATCCGGGGGAGGGTCATCAACTAGCTCCTACAATGAGCAGTTCTTC.

This clone was detected only once. V and J are TRBV15 and TRBJ2-7; TRBD2 is a possible D gene (5 bases). Trimming left V 0 bases short and J 6 bases short, with 15 bases between. Germline V gene lookup returns CDR1 LNHNV and CDR2 YYDKDF (reference sequence). This CDR3 has 15 amino acids. The CDR3 here is CATSRDRDARGEQYF. As DNA, the CDR3 is TGTGCCACCAGCAGAGATAGAGACGCTCGGGGCGAGCAGTACTTC.

This chain uses TRBV5-4 with TRBJ2-7, with 7 bases matching TRBD2. Trimming removed 4 bases from V and 0 bases from J; junction bases left unmatched: 7. The CDR3 consists of 15 residues. Germline values: CDR1 SGHNT, CDR2 YYREEE (reference sequence). The CDR3 region has the DNA TGTGCCAGCAGCGCCGATCTAGCGGCCTCCTACGAGCAGTACTTC. Amino acid sequence: CASSADLAASYEQYF.